The 28 T cell receptor beta chains in this list originate from one sample, sequenced in a study of CD8 T cells in Susac syndrome. Random hexamers were used to reverse transcribe an amount of 0.5 to 1 ug RNA. One entry per CDR3 protein, called by TCRdb with MiXCR from the immunoSEQ multiplex PCR reads. The data contain some 96,000 distinct CDR3 sequences, over 90% of them singletons. Sequencing was performed on CD4+ T cells from PBMCs. These receptors came from a human donor with Susac syndrome.

V usage is TRBV9 and J usage is TRBJ2-7; D may be TRBD1 or TRBD2 (5 bases each). Trimming cost V 8 bases and J 9 bases, with 12 bases left between them. This CDR3 is built from 10 residues. Germline V gene sequence: CDR1 SGDLS, CDR2 YYNGEE. The CDR3 DNA is TGTGCCAGTCTGAGGGGCGTGCAGTACTTC. Its translation: CASLRGVQYF.

This chain connects TRBV21-1 to TRBJ2-5; the D call TRBD1 from the table was never checked on the DNA. TRBV21-1 is a documented pseudogene. The CDR3 is 16 residues long. The DNA of the CDR3 is TGTGCCAGCAGCATGGCCGGGACAGGGGAAAGAGAGACCCAGTACTTC. Translated, it gives CASSMAGTGERETQYF.

V gene TRBV27 combines with J gene TRBJ1-6; 8 bases line up with TRBD1. After removal of 6 bases from V and 9 bases from J, the junction contained 7 bases not matched to a gene. The CDR3 is 14 residues long. Germline assignment: CDR1 MNHEY and CDR2 SMNVEV (reference sequence). The CDR3 spells CASRPGTGGSPLHF. DNA for the CDR3: TGTGCCAGCAGACCCGGGACAGGTGGTTCACCCCTCCACTTT.

In its sample, this clonotype was seen once. V and J are TRBV30 and TRBJ1-3, with D unclear. The germline V gene has CDR1 GTSNPN and CDR2 SVGIG (reference sequence). This CDR3 contains 15 residues. With 3 bases removed from V and 0 bases from J, the gap between germline ends came to 12 bases. The CDR3 nucleotides are TGTGCCTGGAGCAAGGACGGATTCTCTGGAAACACCATATATTTT. Amino acid sequence: CAWSKDGFSGNTIYF.

This chain links TRBV7-2 with TRBJ1-1; the D is unclear. The germline gives CDR1 SGHTA, CDR2 FQGNSA. The CDR3 is 12 amino acids. Trimming removed 2 bases from V and 5 bases from J, with 6 bases in between. In nucleotides, the CDR3 is TGTGCCAGCAGCTTACGAGGGACTGAAGCTTTCTTT. Translated, it gives CASSLRGTEAFF.

A single count supports this clonotype. V usage is TRBV20-1 and J usage is TRBJ1-6, with D uncertain. This CDR3 spans 12 amino acids. Germline CDR1 is DFQATT and CDR2 is SNEGSKA (reference sequence). Trimming pared 6 bases from V and 7 bases from J, leaving 10 bases between. DNA of the CDR3: TGCAGTGCAGGACTTCCCAATTCACCCCTCCACTTT. Protein: CSAGLPNSPLHF.

The chain is built from TRBV11-2 and TRBJ2-1; 10 bases align to TRBD1. With V trimmed by 4 bases and J by 8 bases, 5 bases remained unmatched. Germline CDR1 is SGHAT and CDR2 is FQNNGV. The CDR3 has 14 residues. CDR3 sequence: CASSSDRGYYEQFF. CDR3 DNA sequence: TGTGCCAGCAGCTCGGACAGGGGGTATTATGAGCAGTTCTTC.

This clonotype was recorded a few times. The chain couples TRBV7-8 to TRBJ2-4; no reliable D call. Trimming cost V 1 base and J 9 bases, with 10 bases left between them. Germline V CDR1 and CDR2: SGHVS, FQNEAQ. The CDR3 consists of 13 residues. The CDR3 sequence: CASSLGQDGIQYF. The CDR3 nucleotides read TGTGCCAGCAGCTTAGGGCAGGATGGCATTCAGTACTTC.

The chain recombines TRBV5-4 with TRBJ1-6; no clear D. Germline V gene data show CDR1 as SGHNT and CDR2 as YYREEE (reference sequence). The CDR3 length is 13 residues. V was trimmed by 0 bases and J by 6 bases, leaving 4 bases between them. The CDR3 loop reads CASSLESNSPLHF. The CDR3 region has the DNA TGTGCCAGCAGCTTGGAGAGTAATTCACCCCTCCACTTT.

The DNA of the CDR3 is TGCGCCAGCTCCGAAACTAGTTTCCGGGAGCTGTTTTTT. It codes for CASSETSFRELFF. The chain is built from TRBV5-1 and TRBJ2-2, with TRBD2 as a possible D gene (5 bases). There are 13 residues in the CDR3. Germline V CDR1 and CDR2: SGHRS, YFSETQ. V gave up 7 bases and J gave up 9 bases, with 16 bases separating them.

The J gene is TRBJ2-3, the V gene TRBV4-3; D gene uncertain. In germline, CDR1 is LGHNA, CDR2 YSLEER. CDR3 size: 14 residues. The V and J ends lost 4 bases and 2 bases respectively, with 10 bases between them. The CDR3 loop reads CASSRTLDTDTQYF. The CDR3 nucleotides read TGCGCCAGCAGCCGGACCTTAGACACAGATACGCAGTATTTT.

V is TRBV30 and J is TRBJ1-1, with D uncertain. V lost 5 bases, J lost 0 bases, and 7 bases lay in between. Germline CDR1 is GTSNPN and CDR2 is SVGIG (reference sequence). The CDR3 has 12 amino acids. The DNA of the CDR3 is TGTGCCTGGTATGAGTTGAACACTGAAGCTTTCTTT. Translating gives CAWYELNTEAFF.

The V call is TRBV6-6, the J call TRBJ2-7; D is uncertain. CDR1 and CDR2 (germline): MNHNY, SVGAGI (reference sequence). The CDR3 is 13 amino acids. Trimming removed 6 bases at V and 1 base at J, with 10 bases between. CDR3 sequence: CASSLMESYEQYF. The CDR3 coding sequence is TGTGCCAGCAGCTTGATGGAGTCCTACGAGCAGTACTTC.

V and J are TRBV5-5 and TRBJ2-1, with D possibly matching TRBD2 (6 bases). The V end was cut by 3 bases, the J end by 8 bases, with 15 bases between. Looked up from germline, CDR1 is SGHKS and CDR2 is YYEKEE (reference sequence). The CDR3 contains 14 residues. CDR3 sequence: CASSSVFPSDEQFF. In DNA form, the CDR3 reads TGTGCCAGCAGCTCCGTTTTTCCTAGCGATGAGCAGTTCTTC.

The chain couples TRBV30 to TRBJ1-2, with 8 bases matching TRBD1. This CDR3 spans 12 amino acids. The V segment lost 4 bases and the J segment 8 bases; nucleotides outside the gene matches: 6. From germline, CDR1 is GTSNPN and CDR2 SVGIG (reference sequence). CDR3 sequence (DNA): TGTGCCTGGACCCAGGGGGCGGGGGGCTACACCTTC. This codes for CAWTQGAGGYTF.

The rearrangement uses TRBV20-1 and TRBJ2-5, with D possibly matching TRBD2 (5 bases). This CDR3 comprises 13 residues. Trimming cost V 6 bases and J 2 bases, with 13 bases left between them. In germline, CDR1 is DFQATT, CDR2 SNEGSKA (reference sequence). The CDR3 sequence: CSASGEHQETQYF. The CDR3 DNA is TGCAGTGCCTCCGGGGAGCATCAAGAGACCCAGTACTTC.

This clonotype was detected once. The chain joins TRBV6-5 to TRBJ2-3; 8 bases match TRBD2. The CDR3 length is 16 residues. Germline CDR1 and CDR2: MNHEY and SVGAGI. Trimming at V came to 2 bases and at J to 0 bases, leaving 4 bases not matched to a gene. This CDR3 is CASSYRGGVSTDTQYF. The DNA of the CDR3 is TGTGCCAGCAGTTACCGGGGGGGGGTTAGCACAGATACGCAGTATTTT.

This rearrangement joins TRBV5-1 to TRBJ2-1; TRBD2 matches 8 bases. With V trimmed by 4 bases and J by 6 bases, 12 bases remained unmatched. The CDR3 has 16 amino acids. In germline, CDR1 is SGHRS, CDR2 YFSETQ. The CDR3 spells CASSTGGTRRTNEQFF. CDR3 nucleotide sequence: TGCGCCAGCAGCACGGGGGGGACAAGGAGGACCAATGAGCAGTTCTTC.

Only one count was recorded for this clonotype. The rearrangement links TRBV9 to TRBJ2-1; 8 bases are shared with TRBD2. Germline V gene lookup returns CDR1 SGDLS and CDR2 YYNGEE. The CDR3 has 15 residues. Losses at the gene ends were 0 bases for V and 6 bases for J; bases not matched to a gene: 5. The CDR3 bases are TGTGCCAGCAGCGTAGGAACGGGGGGGCCCAATGAGCAGTTCTTC. This codes for CASSVGTGGPNEQFF.

The V and J genes are TRBV18 and TRBJ1-1; possible D gene TRBD1, 6 bases. CDR1 and CDR2 from the germline V gene are KGHSH and LQKENI. There are 15 residues in the CDR3. Trimming shortened V by 0 bases and J by 5 bases, and 13 bases separated the two germline ends. CDR3 residues: CASSPPGARRTEAFF. DNA for the CDR3: TGTGCCAGCTCACCACCGGGGGCGCGTAGGACTGAAGCTTTCTTT.

The CDR3 region has the DNA TGCAGTGCTAGAGATCAGAACACAGATACGCAGTATTTT. Its translation is CSARDQNTDTQYF. The rearrangement links TRBV20-1 to TRBJ2-3, with D unresolved. CDR1 and CDR2 (germline): DFQATT, SNEGSKA (reference sequence). This CDR3 has 13 amino acids. The V end was cut by 0 bases, the J end by 2 bases, with 6 bases between.

The rearrangement uses TRBV28 and TRBJ1-2; weak D call: TRBD1 (6 bases). This CDR3 has 13 amino acids. Looked up from germline, CDR1 is MDHEN and CDR2 is SYDVKM. V lost 7 bases and J lost 4, with 13 bases in between. CDR3 in DNA: TGTGCCAGCACCTCAGGGGTTGGCTATGGCTACACCTTC. This sequence encodes CASTSGVGYGYTF.

The rearrangement uses TRBV29-1 and TRBJ2-3; 14 bases are a match to TRBD2. V lost 6 bases to trimming and J lost 4 bases; unmatched junction nucleotides: 3. The length of the CDR3 is 14 residues. Per germline, CDR1 SQVTM and CDR2 ANQGSEA. The CDR3 reads CSVGLAGVPDTQYF. The CDR3 DNA sequence: TGCAGCGTGGGACTAGCGGGGGTCCCAGATACGCAGTATTTT.

V and J are TRBV11-2 and TRBJ1-1; no reliable D call. Germline-derived CDR1 and CDR2 are SGHAT and FQNNGV. V was trimmed by 5 bases and J by 5 bases, leaving 9 bases between them. The CDR3 is 12 amino acids. CDR3 DNA sequence: TGTGCCAGCAGCCCGGCGTGGACTGAAGCTTTCTTT. Translated: CASSPAWTEAFF.

The genes are TRBV10-3 and TRBJ1-6, with D possibly being TRBD1 (6 bases). Deletions cut 4 bases from V and 7 bases from J, with 11 bases between. Per germline, CDR1 ENHRY and CDR2 SYGVKD. The CDR3 has 14 amino acids. The chain's CDR3 is CAISVQGQNSPLHF. The CDR3 coding sequence is TGTGCCATCAGTGTACAGGGACAAAATTCACCCCTCCACTTT.

The chain joins TRBV5-1 to TRBJ2-3, with a possible D match to TRBD2 (6 bases). The CDR3 contains 14 residues. Trimming removed 6 bases at V and 0 bases at J, with 11 bases between. Germline V gene data show CDR1 as SGHRS and CDR2 as YFSETQ. CDR3 sequence (DNA): TGCGCCAGCAACCGGGGGACTAGCACAGATACGCAGTATTTT. Translated: CASNRGTSTDTQYF.

The chain joins TRBV10-3 to TRBJ1-6; no definite D call. The CDR3 runs 13 residues. V was pared by 3 bases and J by 9 bases, with 9 bases between. Germline lookup yields CDR1 ENHRY and CDR2 SYGVKD. CDR3 sequence reads: CAISDPNSSPLHF. The DNA for the CDR3 is TGTGCCATCAGTGATCCTAACTCTTCACCCCTCCACTTT.

The rearrangement joins TRBV5-6 to TRBJ2-5; D may correspond to TRBD1 or TRBD2 (5 bases each). The CDR3 length is 16 residues. Per the germline V gene, CDR1 is SGHDT and CDR2 is YYEEEE. The V end lost 0 bases, the J end lost 1 base, and 13 bases lay between the germline ends. CDR3 coding DNA: TGTGCCAGCAGCTTGGGAACCGGGACGGTCCAAGAGACCCAGTACTTC. Translated, it gives CASSLGTGTVQETQYF.